The entry below describes one T cell receptor (beta chain). Its antigen is not identified. This entry is derived from a study of early T cells in non-severe SARS-CoV-2 infection. TCRdb used MiXCR to reprocess the 5' RACE reads, holding one entry per CDR3 protein. The sample records fewer than 120,000 distinct CDR3 sequences, roughly 12% being singletons. The CDR3 sequence is 14 residues long. CDR1 and CDR2 from the germline V gene are SNHLY and FYNNEI. V shed 7 bases and J 6 bases; nucleotides not matched to a gene: 6. Study observations and caveats: The study's VDJdb matching favored anti-spike CD8 responses and missed private and CD4 specificities.

This receptor was taken from an adult who was a healthcare worker with PCR-confirmed SARS-CoV-2 infection or an uninfected control (not recorded which). Specimen: whole blood, collected at baseline. The J gene is TRBJ2-3, the V gene TRBV2, with 11 bases matching TRBD1. For the CDR3, the DNA is TGTGCCAGCACCGGACAGGGGGCATTCGATACGCAGTATTTT. It specifies CASTGQGAFDTQYF.